This T cell receptor (beta chain) was profiled in a study of T cell changes during pregnancy in multiple sclerosis. Profiling relied on immunoSEQ multiplex PCR, and the TCRdb table lists in-frame clones only, not all of them. The sample records about 40,000 clones, 80% to 95% being singletons. CDR1 and CDR2 from the germline V gene are SNHLY and FYNNEI. This CDR3 region has 14 residues. The V and J ends lost 4 bases and 4 bases, in that order; junction bases with no gene match: 2. The gene calls are TRBV2 and TRBJ1-3; 9 bases map to TRBD1. The TCR comes from a female donor with multiple sclerosis, enrolled in a pregnancy study. The sequenced sample was CD4+ T cells from peripheral blood mononuclear cells, obtained in the third trimester of pregnancy. CDR3 coding DNA: TGTGCCAGCAGTGCGGGACAGGGAGGAAACACCATATATTTT. It codes for CASSAGQGGNTIYF.